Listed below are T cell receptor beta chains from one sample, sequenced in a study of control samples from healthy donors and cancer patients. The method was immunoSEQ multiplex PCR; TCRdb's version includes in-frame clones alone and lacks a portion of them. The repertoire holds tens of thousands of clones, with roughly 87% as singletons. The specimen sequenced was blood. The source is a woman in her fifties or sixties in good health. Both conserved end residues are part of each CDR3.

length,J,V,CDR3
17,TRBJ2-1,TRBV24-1,CATSDQAGTRTGNEQFF
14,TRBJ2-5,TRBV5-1,CASSLGPGSWSQYF
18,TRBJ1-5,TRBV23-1,CASSQSGQGVFCNQPQHF
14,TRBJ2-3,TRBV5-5,CASSLEGSTDTQYF
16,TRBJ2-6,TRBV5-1,CASSPGLYSGANVLTF
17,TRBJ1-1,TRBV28,CASSLSVTGATNTEAFF
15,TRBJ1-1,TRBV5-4,CASSPPAQGGTEAFF
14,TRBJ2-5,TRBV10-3,CAINQQGARETQYF
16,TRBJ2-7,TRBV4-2,CASSQVSGRGTYEQYF
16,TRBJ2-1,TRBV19,CASSQSGYGRGNEQFF
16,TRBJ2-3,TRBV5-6,CASSFTSGRPADTQYF
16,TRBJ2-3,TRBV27,CASSLGWSSGTDTQYF
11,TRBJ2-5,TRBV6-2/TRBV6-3,CASSYHQTQYF
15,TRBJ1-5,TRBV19,CASRRDGNSNQPQHF
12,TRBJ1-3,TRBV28,CASTPEGNTIYF
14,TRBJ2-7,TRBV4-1,CASSQADWSYEQYF
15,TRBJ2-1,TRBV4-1,CASSRGLSTYNEQFF
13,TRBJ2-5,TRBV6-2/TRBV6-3,CASSYGGGETQYF
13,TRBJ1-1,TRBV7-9,CASSLGGGTPAFF
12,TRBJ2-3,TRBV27,CASSLGTDTQYF
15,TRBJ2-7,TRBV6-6,CASSGPLAGGYEQYF
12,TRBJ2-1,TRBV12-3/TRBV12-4,CASSFSDNEQFF
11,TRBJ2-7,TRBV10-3,CAIILRLGQYF
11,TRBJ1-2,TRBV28,CASSFRDGYTF
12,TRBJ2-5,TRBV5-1,CASSLQGETQYF
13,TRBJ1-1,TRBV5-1,CASSLAGVTEAFF
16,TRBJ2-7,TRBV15,CATSRVPLSSSPEQYF
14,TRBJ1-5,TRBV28,CASRPQTGAGAQHF
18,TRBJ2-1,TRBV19,CASSTLPPGLAGGPEQFF
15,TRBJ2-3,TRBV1,CTSSQGLAGAGTQYF
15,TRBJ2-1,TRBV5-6,CASSLELAGDREQFF
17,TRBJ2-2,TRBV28,CASNLPGQLTRTGELFF
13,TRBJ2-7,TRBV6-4,CASSEKEWDEQYF
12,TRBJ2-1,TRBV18,CASSPARAEQFF
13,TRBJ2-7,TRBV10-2,CASSDSGSYEQYF
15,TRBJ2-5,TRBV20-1,CSASVSSGRFETQYF
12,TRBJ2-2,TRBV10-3,CAIRGDTGELFF
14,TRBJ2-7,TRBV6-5,CASSFYREAYEQYF
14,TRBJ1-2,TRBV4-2,CASSQEGTGRGYTF
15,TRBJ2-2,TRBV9,CASSARSGLGGELFF
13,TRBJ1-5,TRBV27,CASSFESNQPQHF